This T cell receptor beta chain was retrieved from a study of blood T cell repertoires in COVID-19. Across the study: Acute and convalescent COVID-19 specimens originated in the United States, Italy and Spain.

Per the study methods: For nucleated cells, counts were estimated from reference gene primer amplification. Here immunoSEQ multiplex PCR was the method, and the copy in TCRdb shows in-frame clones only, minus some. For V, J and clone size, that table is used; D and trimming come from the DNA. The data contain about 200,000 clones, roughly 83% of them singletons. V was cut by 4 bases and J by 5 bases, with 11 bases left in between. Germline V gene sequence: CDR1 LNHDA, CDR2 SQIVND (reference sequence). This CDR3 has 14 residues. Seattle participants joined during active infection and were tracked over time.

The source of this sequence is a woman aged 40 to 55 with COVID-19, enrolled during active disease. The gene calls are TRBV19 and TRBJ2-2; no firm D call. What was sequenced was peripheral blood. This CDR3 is CASSRATLTGELFF. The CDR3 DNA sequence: TGTGCCAGTAGTAGGGCAACCCTTACCGGGGAGCTGTTTTTT.